This T cell receptor beta chain was documented in a study of blood T cell repertoires in COVID-19. Measured with immunoSEQ multiplex PCR; TCRdb has only the in-frame clones, and not every one. The profile covers some 190,000 clones, with approximately 86% appearing a single time and 6.5% to 7.5% taken by the ten largest. The Seattle site enrolled patients during active infection and followed them longitudinally. Germline V gene data show CDR1 as SGHRS and CDR2 as YFSETQ. This CDR3 contains 14 residues. Trimming shortened V by 0 bases and J by 1 base, and 7 bases separated the two germline ends. Sequenced sample: peripheral blood. This chain connects TRBV5-1 to TRBJ1-1; D unclear. This clonotype was sampled from a man older than 75 with COVID-19, enrolled during active disease. Written as DNA, the CDR3 is TGCGCCAGCAGCTTGGCCGGAGAGAACACTGAAGCTTTCTTT. Translated: CASSLAGENTEAFF.